This T cell receptor (beta chain) was found in a study of blood T cell repertoires in COVID-19. Methods used by the authors: The authors estimated nucleated cell counts from reference gene primer amplification. The method was immunoSEQ multiplex PCR; TCRdb's version includes in-frame clones alone and lacks a portion of them. The DNA gave D and trimming, while V, J and clone size come from that table. The sample includes over 35,000 clones, approximately 85% of them seen just once. This clone was observed a single time. The sequencing input was peripheral blood. The receptor's source is a woman aged 80 or over with COVID-19, enrolled during active disease.

The DNA for the CDR3 is TGTGCCAGCAGTCTCTCGACTAGCGGGAGGATAGATACGCAGTATTTT. This encodes CASSLSTSGRIDTQYF. This chain uses TRBV27 with TRBJ2-3, with TRBD2 matching over 13 bases. Germline loops: CDR1 MNHEY, CDR2 SMNVEV (reference sequence). CDR3 length equals 16 residues. J gave up 5 bases and V 5 bases, and 7 bases lay outside the gene matches.